One sample yielded the 20 T cell receptor beta chains listed below, sequenced in a study of cytomegalovirus exposure and HLA in healthy donors. PCR involved 60 Vbeta and 13 Jbeta primers. Here immunoSEQ multiplex PCR was the method, and the copy in TCRdb shows in-frame clones only, minus some. The sample shows about 160,000 clones, about 80% of them seen only once. Material: PBMCs. Source of these receptors: a man between 25 and 39 years old in good health and CMV-seronegative.

In its sample, this clone was seen a few times. The chain joins TRBV18 to TRBJ2-1, with 10 bases matching TRBD1. The CDR3 spans 18 residues. V lost 4 bases to trimming and J lost 3 bases; unmatched junction nucleotides: 12. Germline CDR1 and CDR2: KGHSH and LQKENI. The CDR3: CASSLRDRGIVGYNEQFF. The CDR3 region has the DNA TGTGCCAGCTCACTCCGGGACAGGGGCATTGTGGGCTACAATGAGCAGTTCTTC.

The rearrangement joins TRBV5-6 to TRBJ1-1, with D perhaps matching TRBD1 (6 bases). The CDR3 is made up of 13 amino acids. Trimming shortened V by 4 bases and J by 11 bases, and 18 bases separated the two germline ends. Germline values: CDR1 SGHDT, CDR2 YYEEEE. The CDR3 reads CASSLVLHRVAFF. The CDR3 bases are TGTGCCAGCAGCCTGGTTCTTCACAGGGTGGCTTTCTTT.

The chain has TRBV28 and TRBJ1-6; 7 bases agree with TRBD1. The trim removed 3 bases at V and 2 bases at J, leaving 7 bases unmatched. This CDR3 region has 17 residues. Germline V gene lookup returns CDR1 MDHEN and CDR2 SYDVKM. CDR3 protein: CASSFPGTVTYNSPLHF. CDR3 DNA sequence: TGTGCCAGCAGTTTCCCCGGGACAGTAACCTATAATTCACCCCTCCACTTT.

This rearrangement joins TRBV15 to TRBJ2-1; TRBD1 aligns across 7 bases. The CDR3 covers 13 residues. Germline CDR1 and CDR2: LNHNV and YYDKDF (reference sequence). With V trimmed by 3 bases and J by 15 bases, 11 bases remained unmatched. The CDR3 loop is CATSRDHRGLPFF. In DNA form, the CDR3 reads TGTGCCACCAGCAGGGATCACAGGGGCTTGCCGTTCTTC.

This clone was seen just once. This sequence joins TRBV28 and TRBJ1-1; tentative D call: TRBD1 (6 bases). Trimming shortened V by 1 base and J by 5 bases, and 11 bases separated the two germline ends. The CDR3 sequence is 14 residues long. Germline V gene sequence: CDR1 MDHEN, CDR2 SYDVKM. The CDR3: CASSLSGERTEAFF. The CDR3 DNA is TGTGCCAGCAGTTTATCAGGGGAGCGGACTGAAGCTTTCTTT.

J is TRBJ2-7 and V is TRBV11-2, with 8 positions matching TRBD1. Germline V gives CDR1 SGHAT, CDR2 FQNNGV. The CDR3 consists of 14 residues. Trimming took 2 bases from V and 6 from J; bases not matched to a gene: 6. The CDR3 region has the DNA TGTGCCAGCAGCTTACAGGGGGCGCTTAGCGAGCAGTACTTC. Translating it yields CASSLQGALSEQYF.

This clone occurred a few times. The chain has TRBV7-8 and TRBJ2-5; 7 bases line up with TRBD1. V dropped 0 bases and J dropped 3; count of bases not matched to a gene: 7. The CDR3 totals 16 residues. The germline gives CDR1 SGHVS, CDR2 FQNEAQ. The CDR3 loop reads CASSLAPRTGEETQYF. In DNA, the CDR3 is TGTGCCAGCAGCTTAGCGCCCCGGACAGGCGAAGAGACCCAGTACTTC.

The chain combines TRBV2 with TRBJ2-7; tentatively, D is TRBD2 (6 bases). V was pared by 7 bases and J by 7 bases, with 20 bases between. Germline V gene data show CDR1 as SNHLY and CDR2 as FYNNEI. The CDR3 runs to 14 residues. The CDR3 reads CASNRDFPQREQYF. The CDR3 nucleotides are TGTGCCAGCAATAGGGACTTTCCTCAACGGGAGCAGTACTTC.

The rearrangement uses TRBV30 and TRBJ1-1, with D tentatively TRBD1 (5 bases). The V gene lost 5 bases and the J gene lost 11 bases, with 12 bases spanning the gap. This CDR3 has 10 amino acids. Germline-derived CDR1 and CDR2 are GTSNPN and SVGIG (reference sequence). The CDR3 loop is CAWGDFRAFF. The CDR3, as DNA: TGTGCCTGGGGGGACTTTAGGGCTTTCTTT.

This chain joins TRBV4-3 and TRBJ1-1; D is undetermined. Per the germline V gene, CDR1 is LGHNA and CDR2 is YSLEER. CDR3 size: 13 residues. Trimming left V 4 bases short and J 7 bases short, with 13 bases between. The CDR3 reads CASSPGSSLEAFF. The CDR3 region has the DNA TGCGCCAGCAGCCCCGGGTCGTCCCTTGAAGCTTTCTTT.

The chain uses TRBV5-1 and TRBJ2-3; D is undetermined. The germline V and J ends were trimmed by 4 bases and 2 bases, with 8 bases remaining between them. Germline V gene sequence: CDR1 SGHRS, CDR2 YFSETQ. This CDR3 has 13 residues. The chain's CDR3 is CASSPRVTDTQYF. CDR3 DNA sequence: TGCGCCAGCAGCCCTCGGGTCACAGATACGCAGTATTTT.

The chain joins TRBV28 to TRBJ2-1, with a weak D call TRBD2 (5 bases). The germline V and J ends were trimmed by 2 bases and 5 bases, with 10 bases remaining between them. Germline V CDR1 and CDR2: MDHEN, SYDVKM. This CDR3 comprises 14 residues. The CDR3 here is CASSLVSVNNEQFF. CDR3 DNA: TGTGCCAGCAGTTTAGTTAGCGTAAACAATGAGCAGTTCTTC.

The CDR3 is CACTLGLGDQETQYF. The CDR3 DNA is TGTGCCTGCACTTTGGGTCTGGGCGACCAAGAGACCCAGTACTTC. The rearrangement joins TRBV5-4 to TRBJ2-5; D not resolved. This CDR3 spans 15 amino acids. The V and J ends lost 10 bases and 0 bases respectively, with 19 bases between them. Germline CDR1 is SGHNT and CDR2 is YYREEE (reference sequence).

J is TRBJ1-5 and V is TRBV25-1; 10 positions match TRBD1. The V segment lost 6 bases and the J segment 5 bases; nucleotides outside the gene matches: 1. The CDR3 contains 13 residues. The germline V gene has CDR1 MGHDK and CDR2 SYGVNS. CDR3 region: CASRGTGDQPQHF. As DNA, the CDR3 is TGTGCCAGCAGAGGGACAGGGGATCAGCCCCAGCATTTT.

This clone has a handful of counts. The J gene is TRBJ1-1, the V gene TRBV27, with 8 bases lining up with TRBD1. Looked up from germline, CDR1 is MNHEY and CDR2 is SMNVEV (reference sequence). Losses at the gene ends were 4 bases for V and 2 bases for J; bases not matched to a gene: 9. The CDR3 consists of 16 residues. CDR3 residues: CASSSVWDRSNTEAFF. The CDR3 bases are TGTGCCAGCAGTTCCGTTTGGGACAGGAGTAACACTGAAGCTTTCTTT.

In this sample, this clone turned up once. This sequence joins TRBV5-6 and TRBJ2-7; D unresolved. Trimming removed 1 base from V and 1 base from J, with 9 bases in between. This CDR3 has 14 residues. The V gene's germline CDR1 is SGHDT and CDR2 YYEEEE. CDR3: CASSLPGFSYEQYF. In DNA form, the CDR3 reads TGTGCCAGCAGCTTGCCAGGATTTTCCTACGAGCAGTACTTC.

This chain connects TRBV4-1 to TRBJ2-3; 11 nucleotides agree with TRBD2. This CDR3 is built from 16 residues. With V trimmed by 4 bases and J by 4 bases, 7 bases remained unmatched. Germline V gives CDR1 MGHRA, CDR2 YSYEKL. The CDR3: CASSPIAGGVADTQYF. The CDR3, as DNA: TGCGCCAGCAGCCCCATAGCGGGGGGGGTGGCAGATACGCAGTATTTT.

This clone was counted once. The chain uses TRBV11-3 and TRBJ2-2; D unclear. CDR3 length equals 15 residues. Germline V lookup: CDR1 SGHNT, CDR2 YENEEA. With 3 bases removed from V and 0 bases from J, the gap between germline ends came to 8 bases. In DNA, the CDR3 is TGTGCCAGCAGCTTCAGGATGGCGAACACCGGGGAGCTGTTTTTT. Protein sequence: CASSFRMANTGELFF.

The chain uses TRBV7-2 and TRBJ2-5, with D possibly TRBD1 on 5 matching bases. Germline V gene data show CDR1 as SGHTA and CDR2 as FQGNSA. The V end lost 4 bases, the J end lost 1 base, and 10 bases lay between the germline ends. The CDR3 runs to 14 residues. Here the CDR3 reads CASSSRQFQETQYF. The CDR3 nucleotides are TGTGCCAGCAGCTCCCGACAGTTCCAAGAGACCCAGTACTTC.

The chain combines TRBV7-9 with TRBJ2-7, with D possibly TRBD2 on 7 matching bases. This CDR3 is 13 amino acids long. Germline V CDR1 and CDR2: SEHNR, FQNEAQ (reference sequence). V lost 6 bases, J lost 5 bases, and 14 bases lay in between. CDR3 loop: CASRGGAPDEQYF. The CDR3 DNA sequence: TGTGCCAGCAGGGGGGGGGCACCGGACGAGCAGTACTTC.